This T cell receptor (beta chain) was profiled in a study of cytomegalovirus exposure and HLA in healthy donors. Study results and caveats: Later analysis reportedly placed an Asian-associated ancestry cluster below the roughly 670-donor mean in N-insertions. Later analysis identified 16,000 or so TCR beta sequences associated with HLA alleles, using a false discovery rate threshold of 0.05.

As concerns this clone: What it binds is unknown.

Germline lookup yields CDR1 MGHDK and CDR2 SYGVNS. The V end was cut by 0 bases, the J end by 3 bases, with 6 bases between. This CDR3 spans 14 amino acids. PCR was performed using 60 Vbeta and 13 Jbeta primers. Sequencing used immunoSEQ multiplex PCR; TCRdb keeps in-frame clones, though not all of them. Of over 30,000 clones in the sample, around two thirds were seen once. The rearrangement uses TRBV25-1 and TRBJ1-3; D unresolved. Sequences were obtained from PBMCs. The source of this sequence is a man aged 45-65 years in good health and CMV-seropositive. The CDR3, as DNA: TGTGCCAGCAGTGAATACGGAGGTGGAAACACCATATATTTT. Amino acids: CASSEYGGGNTIYF.